This is a list of T cell receptor beta chains from one sample in a study of beta chain features in type 1 diabetes. The method was immunoSEQ multiplex PCR; TCRdb's version includes in-frame clones alone and lacks a portion of them. In the table there are roughly 300,000 clones, 7% to 9% of which are singletons. The sequencing sample was made of central memory CD4+ T cells from blood. All receptors come from a woman aged 18-35 years in good health. CDR3s include the opening cysteine and the closing phenylalanine or tryptophan. D genes are given only for firm matches. Rows give clone size only sometimes, using once, few, many, or a class for an expanded clone.

J,V,size,D,length,CDR3,DNA
TRBJ1-3,TRBV28,NA,NA,16,CASSLASPGSGNTIYF,TGTGCCAGCAGTTTAGCATCTCCCGGTTCTGGAAACACCATATATTTT
TRBJ2-3,TRBV6-1,few,NA,13,CASTRAGTDTQYF,TGTGCCAGCACGAGGGCCGGGACCGATACGCAGTATTTT
TRBJ2-1,TRBV7-6,NA,NA,15,CASSLGVPNYNEQFF,TGTGCCAGCAGCTTAGGGGTCCCCAACTACAATGAGCAGTTCTTC
TRBJ2-3,TRBV19,few,NA,15,CASSIFLGSTDTQYF,TGTGCCAGTAGTATTTTTCTAGGAAGCACAGATACGCAGTATTTT
TRBJ1-5,TRBV28,NA,NA,14,CASSSQRHNQPQHF,TGTGCCAGCAGCTCCCAGAGACACAATCAGCCCCAGCATTTT
TRBJ2-3,TRBV7-2,many,TRBD2,14,CASSLGTRSDTQYF,TGTGCCAGCAGCTTAGGGACTAGGTCAGATACGCAGTATTTT
TRBJ2-2,TRBV9,few,TRBD2,16,CASSVRAGGGTGELFF,TGTGCCAGCAGCGTTCGAGCGGGAGGCGGGACCGGGGAGCTGTTTTTT
TRBJ1-3,TRBV9,many,NA,16,CASSVGDRLSGNTIYF,TGTGCCAGCAGCGTAGGTGACAGGCTCTCTGGAAACACCATATATTTT
TRBJ2-7,TRBV2,few,NA,12,CASSAQGYEQYF,TGTGCCAGCAGTGCCCAGGGGTACGAGCAGTACTTC
TRBJ2-1,TRBV5-1,few,TRBD2,14,CASRLAGIDNEQFF,TGCGCCAGCCGTCTAGCGGGAATAGACAATGAGCAGTTCTTC
TRBJ2-1,TRBV9,NA,TRBD2,14,CASSVVLAGGEQFF,TGTGCCAGCAGCGTAGTTCTAGCGGGAGGTGAGCAGTTCTTC
TRBJ2-5,TRBV15,few,NA,12,CATSRDTETQYF,TGTGCCACCAGCAGAGATACTGAGACCCAGTACTTC
TRBJ2-3,TRBV11-2,few,TRBD2,14,CASSYTSGTDTQYF,TGTGCCAGCAGCTATACTAGCGGCACAGATACGCAGTATTTT
TRBJ2-5,TRBV11-1,NA,TRBD2,14,CASSPTSGQETQYF,TGTGCCAGCAGCCCAACTAGCGGCCAAGAGACCCAGTACTTC
TRBJ2-6,TRBV6-5,few,TRBD1,15,CASSRTGYGANVLTF,TGTGCCAGCAGTCGGACAGGGTATGGTGCCAACGTCCTGACTTTC
TRBJ1-2,TRBV5-1,few,NA,15,CASSPDIRTANGYTF,TGCGCCAGCAGCCCCGATATTCGGACAGCCAATGGCTACACCTTC
TRBJ1-5,TRBV2,NA,NA,14,CASSDTDVNQPQHF,TGTGCCAGCAGTGACACTGACGTCAATCAGCCCCAGCATTTT
TRBJ1-5,TRBV10-3,few,NA,15,CAISRTDKSNQPQHF,TGTGCCATCAGTAGGACCGACAAGAGCAATCAGCCCCAGCATTTT
TRBJ2-5,TRBV6-1,few,NA,13,CASSVTGKETQYF,TGTGCCAGCAGTGTTACTGGGAAGGAGACCCAGTACTTC
TRBJ2-1,TRBV7-9,few,TRBD2,14,CASSRLAGLNEQFF,TGTGCCAGCAGTAGACTAGCGGGATTGAATGAGCAGTTCTTC
TRBJ2-5,TRBV7-6,NA,NA,12,CASSLGPSAQYF,TGTGCCAGCAGCTTAGGTCCTTCGGCCCAGTACTTC
TRBJ2-3,TRBV6-6,few,NA,15,CASSYSAGYTDTQYF,TGTGCCAGCAGTTACTCGGCGGGGTACACAGATACGCAGTATTTT
TRBJ2-3,TRBV5-1,NA,TRBD2,15,CASNVLAGGADTQYF,TGCGCCAGCAACGTTCTAGCGGGAGGGGCAGATACGCAGTATTTT
TRBJ1-3,TRBV9,many,NA,14,CASSVGGQGNTIYF,TGTGCCAGCAGCGTAGGGGGTCAAGGAAACACCATATATTTT
TRBJ2-7,TRBV14,many,NA,13,CASSQQNAYEQYF,TGTGCCAGCAGCCAGCAGAACGCATACGAGCAGTACTTC
TRBJ1-2,TRBV2,NA,NA,11,CASSTLGGYTF,TGTGCCAGCAGTACCTTGGGGGGCTACACCTTC
TRBJ2-7,TRBV5-1,NA,NA,13,CASSLVGTYEQYF,TGCGCCAGCAGCTTGGTGGGGACCTACGAGCAGTACTTC
TRBJ2-1,TRBV7-6,many,TRBD2,16,CASSSLTSGSRNEQFF,TGTGCCAGCAGCTCCCTGACTAGCGGGAGTAGAAATGAGCAGTTCTTC
TRBJ2-7,TRBV9,few,TRBD2,15,CASSLGSGVAYEQYF,TGTGCCAGCAGCTTAGGGAGCGGGGTTGCCTACGAGCAGTACTTC
TRBJ2-7,TRBV6-5,few,TRBD1,15,CASSKTGPHSYEQYF,TGTGCCAGCAGCAAGACAGGGCCACACAGTTACGAGCAGTACTTC
TRBJ2-7,TRBV5-1,few,NA,14,CASSQRLQSDEQYF,TGCGCCAGCAGCCAACGTCTCCAATCCGACGAGCAGTACTTC
TRBJ1-2,TRBV7-2,many,NA,13,CASSPDPDYGYTF,TGTGCCAGCAGCCCAGACCCCGACTATGGCTACACCTTC
TRBJ2-1,TRBV29-1,few,TRBD1,15,CSVDRDRGNYNEQFF,TGCAGCGTTGATCGAGACAGGGGGAACTACAATGAGCAGTTCTTC
TRBJ1-1,TRBV5-4,NA,TRBD1,15,CASSQPDRAYTEAFF,TGTGCCAGCAGCCAACCGGACAGGGCGTACACTGAAGCTTTCTTT
TRBJ2-1,TRBV9,NA,TRBD2,15,CASSAVLAGEDEQFF,TGTGCCAGCAGCGCAGTTCTAGCGGGAGAAGACGAGCAGTTCTTC
TRBJ2-7,TRBV9,NA,NA,15,CASSVGPGVPYEQYF,TGTGCCAGCAGCGTAGGCCCCGGGGTGCCCTACGAGCAGTACTTC